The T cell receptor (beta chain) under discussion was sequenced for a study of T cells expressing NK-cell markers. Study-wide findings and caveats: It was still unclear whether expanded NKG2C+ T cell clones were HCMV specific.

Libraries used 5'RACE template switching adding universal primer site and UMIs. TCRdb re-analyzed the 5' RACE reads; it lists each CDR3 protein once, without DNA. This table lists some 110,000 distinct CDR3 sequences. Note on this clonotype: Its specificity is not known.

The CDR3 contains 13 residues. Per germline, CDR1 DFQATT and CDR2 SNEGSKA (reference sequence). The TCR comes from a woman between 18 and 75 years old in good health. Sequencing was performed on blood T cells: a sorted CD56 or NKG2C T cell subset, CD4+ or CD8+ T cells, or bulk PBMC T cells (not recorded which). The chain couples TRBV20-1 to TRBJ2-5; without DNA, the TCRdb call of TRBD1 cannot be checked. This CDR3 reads CSVRAGGAETQYF.